This T cell receptor (beta chain) comes out of a study of ipilimumab plus nivolumab after autologous stem cell transplantation. Across the study: Both relapsed and primary refractory DLBCL were included.

TCRdb's table, derived via immunoSEQ multiplex PCR, lists solely in-frame clones and lacks some. The data contain about 22,000 clones, 77% of them singletons. Per the germline V gene, CDR1 is SGHNT and CDR2 is YYREEE (reference sequence). The ends lost 1 base at V and 2 bases at J; junction bases unmatched: 4. There are 16 residues in the CDR3. The chain employs TRBV5-4 and TRBJ2-1; 9 bases map to TRBD2. The receptor comes from a male donor with diffuse large B-cell lymphoma. The sequences come from PBMCs, collected in a trial of ipilimumab plus nivolumab as post-transplant consolidation. Here the CDR3 reads CASSLFRGGAYNEQFF. The CDR3, as DNA: TGTGCCAGCAGCTTGTTTCGCGGGGGGGCCTACAATGAGCAGTTCTTC.